A single sample is the source of the 20 T cell receptor beta chains below, sequenced in a study of cytomegalovirus exposure and HLA in healthy donors. PCR involved 60 Vbeta and 13 Jbeta primers. The assay was immunoSEQ multiplex PCR, and TCRdb's table has in-frame clones only and misses some. The sample includes approximately 200,000 clones, 79% seen only once; the top ten take 1.5%. Sample: PBMCs. The receptor set was obtained from a girl aged 5 to 17 in good health and CMV-seropositive.

This clone came up once. The V and J genes are TRBV29-1 and TRBJ1-4; TRBD1 matches 7 bases. The CDR3 sequence is 14 residues long. The V segment lost 6 bases and the J segment 4 bases; nucleotides outside the gene matches: 8. In germline, CDR1 is SQVTM, CDR2 ANQGSEA. This CDR3 reads CSVRTGVLNEKLFF. For the CDR3, the DNA is TGCAGCGTACGCACAGGGGTTCTTAATGAAAAACTGTTTTTT.

The rearrangement joins TRBV7-9 to TRBJ1-2; TRBD1 matches 7 bases. The V segment lost 1 base and the J segment 7 bases; nucleotides outside the gene matches: 9. Germline CDR1 is SEHNR and CDR2 is FQNEAQ (reference sequence). There are 15 residues in the CDR3. The CDR3 protein is CASSLGRDRVRGYTF. CDR3 coding DNA: TGTGCCAGCAGCTTAGGCCGCGACAGGGTCCGTGGCTACACCTTC.

This clone occurred a few times. The chain recombines TRBV27 with TRBJ2-7; 11 bases fit TRBD1. V lost 2 bases and J lost 7; bases outside the gene matches: 7. Germline V gene lookup returns CDR1 MNHEY and CDR2 SMNVEV (reference sequence). The CDR3 has 15 amino acids. The CDR3 is CASSLIYGTGGEQYF. CDR3 DNA sequence: TGTGCCAGCAGTTTAATATATGGGACAGGGGGAGAGCAGTACTTC.

The chain joins TRBV9 to TRBJ2-2; TRBD2 matches 7 bases. Germline values: CDR1 SGDLS, CDR2 YYNGEE. After removal of 0 bases from V and 1 base from J, the junction contained 6 bases not matched to a gene. This CDR3 spans 17 amino acids. The CDR3 DNA sequence: TGTGCCAGCAGCGTAGAGGGGCGGGGGTGGAACACCGGGGAGCTGTTTTTT. Its translation: CASSVEGRGWNTGELFF.

J is TRBJ2-7 and V is TRBV11-2, with a possible D match to TRBD2 (5 bases). The CDR3 is 14 residues long. V dropped 3 bases and J dropped 3 bases, with 12 bases sitting between them. Germline CDR1 and CDR2: SGHAT and FQNNGV. The CDR3 reads CASSFSSGDYEQYF. In DNA, the CDR3 is TGTGCCAGCAGCTTTTCGTCCGGGGACTACGAGCAGTACTTC.

V usage is TRBV11-2 and J usage is TRBJ2-7; 7 bases agree with TRBD1. This CDR3 spans 16 amino acids. CDR1 is SGHAT and CDR2 is FQNNGV in the germline V gene. The J segment lost 3 bases and the V segment lost 3 bases, leaving 11 bases of the junction unmatched. CDR3 bases: TGTGCCAGCAGCTTGGCGGACAGGACATCTCACTACGAGCAGTACTTC. It is translated as CASSLADRTSHYEQYF.

The chain links TRBV29-1 to TRBJ2-7, with a tentative D call TRBD2 (6 bases). CDR1 is SQVTM, CDR2 ANQGSEA, per germline. The V gene lost 5 bases and the J gene lost 0 bases, with 8 bases spanning the gap. The CDR3 is 12 amino acids. Here the CDR3 reads CSVSRGSYEQYF. CDR3 nucleotide sequence: TGCAGCGTTTCGCGGGGCTCCTACGAGCAGTACTTC.

The chain employs TRBV9 and TRBJ2-4; D perhaps matches TRBD2 (6 bases). The CDR3 totals 14 residues. Germline V lookup: CDR1 SGDLS, CDR2 YYNGEE. V was trimmed by 3 bases and J by 0 bases, leaving 7 bases between them. The CDR3 DNA sequence: TGTGCCAGCAGCGCGGGACTAGCCAAAAACATTCAGTACTTC. Translation: CASSAGLAKNIQYF.

The chain recombines TRBV7-6 with TRBJ1-2; 10 bases fit TRBD1. Germline V gene sequence: CDR1 SGHVS, CDR2 FNYEAQ. The CDR3 covers 15 residues. J gave up 6 bases and V 4 bases, and 8 bases lay outside the gene matches. Here the CDR3 reads CASSSGDRGVHGYTF. CDR3 bases: TGTGCCAGCAGCTCCGGGGACAGGGGAGTCCATGGCTACACCTTC. The whole variable domain, filled in from reference TRBV7-6 and TRBJ1-2, reads GAGVSQSPRYKVTKRGQDVALRCDPISGHVSLYWYRQALGQGPEFLTYFNYEAQQDKSGLPNDRFSAERPEGSISTLTIQRTEQRDSAMYRCASSSGDRGVHGYTFGSGTRLTVV.

J is TRBJ2-3 and V is TRBV10-2, with TRBD2 matching over 8 bases. Looked up from germline, CDR1 is WSHSY and CDR2 is SAAADI. J was trimmed by 0 bases and V by 5 bases; bases with no gene match: 1. The length of the CDR3 is 14 residues. The CDR3, as DNA: TGCGCCAGCAGTACGGGGGGGAGCACAGATACGCAGTATTTT. Protein sequence: CASSTGGSTDTQYF.

V and J are TRBV7-8 and TRBJ1-2; 7 positions agree with TRBD1. The trim removed 5 bases at V and 2 bases at J, leaving 5 bases unmatched. CDR1 and CDR2 from the germline V gene are SGHVS and FQNEAQ. The CDR3 has 14 amino acids. The CDR3 region is CASSPEGGNYGYTF. The CDR3 DNA sequence: TGTGCCAGCAGCCCCGAAGGGGGCAACTATGGCTACACCTTC.

The chain is built from TRBV5-6 and TRBJ2-3, with a tentative D call TRBD2 (5 bases). Germline V gene lookup returns CDR1 SGHDT and CDR2 YYEEEE. Trimming pared 1 base from V and 7 bases from J, leaving 7 bases between. The CDR3 extends over 12 amino acids. CDR3 DNA sequence: TGTGCCAGCAGCTTGTCGGGAAATACGCAGTATTTT. This gives the protein CASSLSGNTQYF.

The chain employs TRBV19 and TRBJ2-7, with D hard to call. CDR1 and CDR2 (germline): LNHDA, SQIVND (reference sequence). Trimming left V 6 bases short and J 0 bases short, with 3 bases between. The CDR3 contains 11 residues. The CDR3: CASRSSYEQYF. CDR3 DNA: TGTGCCAGTAGGAGCTCCTACGAGCAGTACTTC.

The chain links TRBV7-9 to TRBJ2-5; D remains ambiguous. The V gene's germline CDR1 is SEHNR and CDR2 FQNEAQ (reference sequence). The CDR3 length is 14 residues. The ends were cut back, 5 bases at V and 3 bases at J, with 13 bases in the middle. CDR3 in amino acids: CASSPRDFKETQYF. CDR3 DNA: TGTGCCAGCAGCCCCAGAGACTTTAAAGAGACCCAGTACTTC.

The rearrangement uses TRBV15 and TRBJ2-7; 8 nucleotides agree with TRBD2. The CDR3 extends over 15 amino acids. Looked up from germline, CDR1 is LNHNV and CDR2 is YYDKDF (reference sequence). After removal of 2 bases from V and 5 bases from J, the junction contained 8 bases not matched to a gene. CDR3 in DNA: TGTGCCACCAGCAGAAGCCGGGGGGGTAGAGACGAGCAGTACTTC. It specifies CATSRSRGGRDEQYF.

This rearrangement joins TRBV7-9 to TRBJ2-7; TRBD2 matches 8 bases. The V segment lost 5 bases and the J segment 2 bases; nucleotides outside the gene matches: 8. Germline CDR1 reads SEHNR; CDR2 reads FQNEAQ (reference sequence). This CDR3 comprises 15 residues. The CDR3: CASSPFGGETYEQYF. The CDR3 DNA reads as TGTGCCAGCAGCCCATTCGGGGGGGAAACCTACGAGCAGTACTTC.

This chain links TRBV27 with TRBJ1-2, with D tentatively TRBD1 (5 bases). V was cut by 6 bases and J by 6 bases, with 14 bases left in between. CDR1 is MNHEY, CDR2 SMNVEV, per germline (reference sequence). This CDR3 has 13 residues. The chain's CDR3 is CASSPARVNGYTF. The CDR3 region has the DNA TGTGCCAGCAGCCCAGCCAGGGTCAATGGCTACACCTTC.

The chain recombines TRBV27 with TRBJ2-3; no reliable D call. V was trimmed by 4 bases and J by 6 bases, leaving 8 bases between them. Per the germline V gene, CDR1 is MNHEY and CDR2 is SMNVEV (reference sequence). The CDR3 is 12 residues long. CDR3 in amino acids: CASSSRYDTQYF. The CDR3 region has the DNA TGTGCCAGCAGTTCCCGCTATGATACGCAGTATTTT.

This chain connects TRBV25-1 to TRBJ2-3, with TRBD2 as a possible D gene (6 bases). The CDR3 has 15 residues. CDR1 and CDR2 (germline): MGHDK, SYGVNS. Deletions cut 4 bases from V and 0 bases from J, with 11 bases between. The CDR3 region is CASSGTGESTDTQYF. The DNA for the CDR3 is TGTGCCAGCAGTGGGACGGGGGAGAGCACAGATACGCAGTATTTT.

The genes are TRBV27 and TRBJ2-2; 11 nucleotides agree with TRBD1. Per the germline V gene, CDR1 is MNHEY and CDR2 is SMNVEV (reference sequence). This CDR3 has 16 residues. The trim removed 5 bases at V and 4 bases at J, leaving 6 bases unmatched. The CDR3 spells CASSIWTGGLTGELFF. The CDR3 DNA sequence: TGTGCCAGCAGTATATGGACAGGGGGCCTCACCGGGGAGCTGTTTTTT.